This T cell receptor beta chain was identified during a study of blood T cells in healthy people across ages. Study results and limitations: Long-lived donors had more naive CD4+ cells and higher diversity than aged donors.

A sample-barcoded 5' primer and a J-beta primer mix were used in a second PCR of about 7 to 12 cycles. Every single cDNA molecule received a tag from a template-switch adaptor with 12 random nucleotides. Using its own MiXCR run on the 5' RACE reads, TCRdb lists one record per CDR3 protein. The sample records roughly 700,000 distinct CDR3 sequences, roughly 50% being singletons. On this clonotype: The target antigen is unknown. A much larger clone lies one base from this, so it may be a read error.

Isolation of PBMCs gave at least 6.5 million cells per sample. V lost 0 bases, J lost 11 bases, and 19 bases lay in between. The CDR3 length is 15 residues. Germline CDR1 is LGHNA and CDR2 is YSLEER. The sequenced sample consisted of blood. The TCR originated in a woman aged 55-75 years in good health. V usage is TRBV4-3 and J usage is TRBJ2-5; D unresolved. CDR3 loop: CASSQEMLGTDGQYF. DNA for the CDR3: TGCGCCAGCAGCCAAGAGATGTTAGGTACTGACGGGCAGTACTTC.